The 24 T cell receptor beta chains below all came from one sample that was sequenced in a study of shared clonotypes between healthy human individuals. Sequencing was performed with immunoSEQ multiplex PCR; in TCRdb, only in-frame clones are kept and a portion is missing. The sample holds approximately 2.5 million clones, around nine tenths seen once. The sequenced sample consisted of naive CD4+ T cells sorted from blood. As for subset: CD45RA+ positively selected. Source of these receptors: a man younger than 35 in good health.

V and J are TRBV7-2 and TRBJ1-5; 7 bases agree with TRBD1. CDR3 size: 15 residues. After removal of 5 bases from V and 4 bases from J, the junction contained 8 bases not matched to a gene. Germline CDR1 and CDR2: SGHTA and FQGNSA. DNA for the CDR3: TGTGCCAGCAGCCCTGGGACAGCGTCAAATCAGCCCCAGCATTTT. As protein: CASSPGTASNQPQHF.

The chain employs TRBV11-1 and TRBJ1-1; 7 nucleotides align to TRBD1. The CDR3 runs to 14 residues. CDR1 is SGHAT and CDR2 is FQDESV in the germline V gene (reference sequence). V lost 5 bases and J lost 7; bases outside the gene matches: 10. CDR3 nucleotide sequence: TGTGCCAGCAGCGCGGAAGGGGGCTCTGGTGAAGCTTTCTTT. It translates to CASSAEGGSGEAFF.

Here the CDR3 reads CASSVATVNTEAFF. The CDR3 DNA follows: TGCGCCAGCAGTGTAGCCACCGTGAACACTGAAGCTTTCTTT. The chain uses TRBV10-2 and TRBJ1-1; no definite D call. In germline, CDR1 is WSHSY, CDR2 SAAADI. V was clipped by 4 bases and J by 0 bases, with 9 bases between them. The CDR3 contains 14 residues.

V usage is TRBV2 and J usage is TRBJ2-7; tentatively, D is TRBD2 (6 bases). This CDR3 is built from 16 residues. Germline CDR1 and CDR2: SNHLY and FYNNEI. The V end was cut by 10 bases, the J end by 5 bases, with 27 bases between. CDR3 protein: CATSSPRTGAKNEQYF. CDR3 DNA: TGTGCCACCTCTTCCCCACGTACGGGAGCTAAAAACGAGCAGTACTTC.

This chain connects TRBV30 to TRBJ2-1; TRBD2 matches at 7 bases. The length of the CDR3 is 15 residues. The germline gives CDR1 GTSNPN, CDR2 SVGIG (reference sequence). V shed 2 bases, J shed 4 bases, and the junction held 8 bases outside the gene matches. CDR3 in amino acids: CAWSLGLAAYNEQFF. The CDR3 bases are TGTGCCTGGAGTTTAGGCCTAGCGGCTTACAATGAGCAGTTCTTC.

J is TRBJ1-1 and V is TRBV6-5; D uncertain. Trimming left V 6 bases short and J 4 bases short, with 12 bases between. The CDR3 extends over 13 amino acids. Germline CDR1 is MNHEY and CDR2 is SVGAGI. DNA of the CDR3: TGTGCCAGCAGCCAAACAGTGGCCACTGAAGCTTTCTTT. The encoded protein is CASSQTVATEAFF.

The chain is built from TRBV28 and TRBJ1-1; the match to TRBD1 covers 9 bases. CDR1 and CDR2 (germline): MDHEN, SYDVKM. The CDR3 contains 12 residues. J was trimmed by 11 bases and V by 4 bases; bases with no gene match: 5. CDR3: CASSSRDREAFF. The CDR3 DNA reads as TGTGCCAGCAGTTCCCGGGACAGGGAGGCTTTCTTT.

Details on this clone: Other DNA sequences in this sample translate to the same CDR3. V is TRBV5-1 and J is TRBJ2-7, with D possibly matching TRBD1 (5 bases). Germline-derived CDR1 and CDR2 are SGHRS and YFSETQ. Between the trimmed V and J ends, which lost 1 base and 1 base, there was a span of 6 bases. This CDR3 has 13 amino acids. The DNA for the CDR3 is TGCGCCAGCAGCTTGCAGGGTTCCTACGAGCAGTACTTC. Protein product: CASSLQGSYEQYF.

The genes are TRBV30 and TRBJ2-2; the D gene is possibly TRBD2 (5 bases). This CDR3 is built from 14 residues. Germline values: CDR1 GTSNPN, CDR2 SVGIG (reference sequence). Trimming stripped 7 bases from V and 5 bases from J, with 17 bases between. In nucleotides, the CDR3 is TGTGCCTCTCCTCTCGGGGTTCAGACCGGGGAGCTGTTTTTT. As protein: CASPLGVQTGELFF. Full variable domain (outside the CDR3, taken from reference TRBV30 and TRBJ2-2): SQTIHQWPATLVQPVGSPLSLECTVEGTSNPNLYWYRQAAGRGLQLLFYSVGIGQISSEVPQNLSASRPQDRQFILSSKKLLLSDSGFYLCASPLGVQTGELFFGEGSRLTVL.

The rearrangement links TRBV4-3 to TRBJ2-3; D is undetermined. The CDR3 has 14 residues. V was shortened by 0 bases and J by 5 bases, with 9 bases between the two germline ends. CDR1 LGHNA and CDR2 YSLEER come from the germline V gene. The CDR3 loop reads CASSQELSVDTQYF. CDR3 sequence (DNA): TGCGCCAGCAGCCAAGAGTTGTCGGTAGATACGCAGTATTTT.

The chain links TRBV11-2 to TRBJ2-7; TRBD2 agrees at 7 bases. CDR1 and CDR2 (germline): SGHAT, FQNNGV. V lost 8 bases and J lost 3; bases outside the gene matches: 13. The length of the CDR3 is 15 residues. CDR3 DNA sequence: TGTGCCAGCGGCCATAGCGGGCTGGGGGACTACGAGCAGTACTTC. Encoded protein: CASGHSGLGDYEQYF.

The rearrangement uses TRBV6-6 and TRBJ1-5; 7 nucleotides line up with TRBD1. Germline CDR1 MNHNY, CDR2 SVGAGI (reference sequence). The CDR3 runs 14 residues. Unmatched junction bases numbered 9, after V lost 7 bases and J lost 6 bases. CDR3 sequence (DNA): TGTGCCAGCATGTCGGCAGGGGGAGTTCAGCCCCAGCATTTT. This translates into CASMSAGGVQPQHF.

This chain uses TRBV18 with TRBJ2-3, with D perhaps given as TRBD1 or TRBD2 (5 bases each). The V gene lost 3 bases and the J gene lost 2 bases, with 12 bases spanning the gap. CDR1 KGHSH and CDR2 LQKENI come from the germline V gene. This CDR3 has 15 residues. CDR3 amino acids: CASSPKGPPTDTQYF. The CDR3 nucleotides are TGTGCCAGCTCACCGAAGGGACCCCCCACAGATACGCAGTATTTT.

The V call is TRBV25-1, the J call TRBJ1-1; D ambiguous. Germline CDR1 and CDR2: MGHDK and SYGVNS. V gave up 4 bases and J gave up 4 bases, with 7 bases separating them. This CDR3 region has 12 residues. The CDR3 region has the DNA TGTGCCAGCAGTGGGAGTGCCACTGAAGCTTTCTTT. Residues: CASSGSATEAFF.

The chain couples TRBV7-2 to TRBJ2-5, with TRBD2 matching 10 bases. The CDR3 is 17 amino acids. Per germline, CDR1 SGHTA and CDR2 FQGNSA. The junction had 12 bases not matched to a gene; V was cut back by 4 bases and J by 4 bases. The CDR3 spells CASSSNNPGLATETQYF. The CDR3 nucleotides read TGTGCCAGCAGCTCTAATAACCCGGGACTAGCGACAGAGACCCAGTACTTC.

Points on this clone: Distinct nucleotide sequences in the sample also encode this CDR3. The chain uses TRBV11-2 and TRBJ2-7; D not certain. Trimming stripped 0 bases from V and 3 bases from J, with 6 bases between. The germline gives CDR1 SGHAT, CDR2 FQNNGV. CDR3 length: 13 residues. CDR3 sequence (DNA): TGTGCCAGCAGCTTAGATCGACTCTACGAGCAGTACTTC. Amino acids: CASSLDRLYEQYF.

The V and J genes are TRBV11-2 and TRBJ2-7; TRBD1 matches 8 bases. V lost 0 bases to trimming and J lost 5 bases; unmatched junction nucleotides: 9. This CDR3 spans 16 amino acids. From germline, CDR1 is SGHAT and CDR2 FQNNGV. In DNA form, the CDR3 reads TGTGCCAGCAGCTTAGAATTCGCAGGGGGCATCAACGAGCAGTACTTC. Encoded protein: CASSLEFAGGINEQYF.

V gene TRBV28 combines with J gene TRBJ1-6; 9 nucleotides match TRBD1. The CDR3 totals 15 residues. V lost 5 bases and J lost 7; bases outside the gene matches: 6. The germline V gene has CDR1 MDHEN and CDR2 SYDVKM. CDR3 DNA: TGTGCCAGCAGTCCCCCGGGACAGGGAAATTCACCCCTCCACTTT. Amino acids: CASSPPGQGNSPLHF.

The chain uses TRBV5-6 and TRBJ2-7; D gene ambiguous. This CDR3 has 18 amino acids. Germline V gene data show CDR1 as SGHDT and CDR2 as YYEEEE. The V gene lost 4 bases and the J gene lost 2 bases, with 25 bases spanning the gap. CDR3 DNA sequence: TGTGCCAGCAGCCATGACATTTGGCCCACCACTTCGACCTACGAGCAGTACTTC. It codes for CASSHDIWPTTSTYEQYF.

The genes are TRBV6-5 and TRBJ2-3, with a tentative D call TRBD2 (6 bases). Germline values: CDR1 MNHEY, CDR2 SVGAGI. This CDR3 is built from 15 residues. Trimming took off 8 bases at V and 6 bases at J, with 21 bases between the two ends. DNA of the CDR3: TGTGCCAGCCTGTCGCCCCGGGACTCCACGGATACGCAGTATTTT. This codes for CASLSPRDSTDTQYF.

A word on this clone: Other DNA sequences from this sample encode an identical CDR3 as well. The rearrangement uses TRBV5-1 and TRBJ2-3; either TRBD1 or TRBD2 may supply D (5 bases each). Germline V lookup: CDR1 SGHRS, CDR2 YFSETQ. The CDR3 runs 14 residues. Trimming took 4 bases from V and 2 from J, leaving 11 bases between them. The DNA for the CDR3 is TGCGCCAGCAGCCCCGGGACCTTCACAGATACGCAGTATTTT. Protein sequence: CASSPGTFTDTQYF. Full variable domain (rest looked up from reference TRBV5-1 and TRBJ2-3): KAGVTQTPRYLIKTRGQQVTLSCSPISGHRSVSWYQQTPGQGLQFLFEYFSETQRNKGNFPGRFSGRQFSNSRSEMNVSTLELGDSALYLCASSPGTFTDTQYFGPGTRLTVL.

This sequence joins TRBV5-4 and TRBJ2-6; D may correspond to TRBD1 or TRBD2 (5 bases each). CDR3 length equals 17 residues. V lost 2 bases, J lost 0 bases, and 12 bases lay in between. Germline loops: CDR1 SGHNT, CDR2 YYREEE (reference sequence). This CDR3 reads CASSLSGAYSGANVLTF. CDR3 nucleotide sequence: TGTGCCAGCAGCTTATCCGGGGCCTACTCTGGGGCCAACGTCCTGACTTTC.

The sample holds one count of this clone. The CDR3 sequence is CASSPLPGAPTDTQYF. Written as DNA, the CDR3 is TGTGCCAGCAGCCCTTTACCAGGGGCACCCACAGATACGCAGTATTTT. The V gene is TRBV5-6, the J gene TRBJ2-3; D might be TRBD1 (6 bases). The ends were cut back, 4 bases at V and 2 bases at J, with 17 bases in the middle. CDR1 SGHDT and CDR2 YYEEEE come from the germline V gene. CDR3 length: 16 residues.

V and J are TRBV7-2 and TRBJ2-3, with 7 bases matching TRBD1. The CDR3 has 17 residues. CDR1 and CDR2 (germline): SGHTA, FQGNSA. J gave up 0 bases and V 0 bases, and 6 bases lay outside the gene matches. The CDR3 reads CASSLAPTGLSTDTQYF. CDR3 DNA: TGTGCCAGCAGCTTAGCCCCGACAGGGCTTAGCACAGATACGCAGTATTTT.